A single count supports the clone carrying this T cell receptor beta chain. Other nucleotide sequences from this sample produce the same CDR3. This sample is part of a study of cytomegalovirus exposure and HLA in healthy donors. This table comes from immunoSEQ multiplex PCR, and its TCRdb copy is limited to in-frame clones, with some not included. The sample has 120,000 or so clones; approximately 89% are singletons. The V segment lost 2 bases and the J segment 1 base; nucleotides outside the gene matches: 1. Germline V gene lookup returns CDR1 PRHDT and CDR2 FYEKMQ (reference sequence). There are 16 residues in the CDR3.

V is TRBV13 and J is TRBJ2-3; 12 bases align to TRBD2. The specimen sequenced was PBMCs. The TCR sequence derives from a young woman in good health and CMV-seronegative. The CDR3 region is CASSLRLAGGTDTQYF. In nucleotides, the CDR3 is TGTGCCAGCAGCTTAAGACTAGCGGGGGGCACAGATACGCAGTATTTT. The variable domain in full, with the rest retrieved from reference TRBV13 and TRBJ2-3, is AAGVIQSPRHLIKEKRETATLKCYPIPRHDTVYWYQQGPGQDPQFLISFYEKMQSDKGSIPDRFSAQQFSDYHSELNMSSLELGDSALYFCASSLRLAGGTDTQYFGPGTRLTVL.